This T cell receptor beta chain stems from a study of T-cell memory formation after mild COVID-19 (dated by TCRdb to about 2021). General notes on the study: TCR sequence clusters from the two donors were largely donor specific. In a couple of donors, T-cell clones that expanded and contracted after mild COVID-19 were followed by sequencing TCRalpha and TCRbeta repertoires longitudinally. Two young, previously healthy adult volunteers, one female and one male, were included in the cohort.

PBMCs were isolated by Ficoll-Paque density gradient centrifugation. The data were produced on an Illumina NovaSeq 6000. TCRalpha and TCRbeta cDNA libraries were built by 5'RACE with constant-segment primers, adding sample barcodes and unique molecular identifiers. Trizol reagent was used to extract RNA from every sample. Amplification of the libraries took two PCR steps, and the second step added a second sample barcode plus Illumina TruSeq adapters. The libraries were sequenced on an Illumina NovaSeq using 2 x 150 bp paired-end reads. The paper's data handling went like this. With migec v1.2.7, reads were demultiplexed and then collapsed into UMI-guided consensus sequences. Using mixcr v2.1.11, the UMI consensuses were aligned to TRA and TRB V and J templates and assembled into clonotypes. A clonotype was counted as expanded or contracted only when both edgeR and NoisET called the clonotype significant, with the noise models trained on biological replicates. edgeR calls used a false discovery rate-adjusted p below 0.01 and a log2 fold-change threshold of 1. As an exploratory analysis of dynamics, PCA with hierarchical clustering was applied to max-normalized trajectories of the 1000 most abundant clonotypes. Separately sequenced CD4+ and CD8+ repertoires were used to assign the CD4 or CD8 phenotype of responding clones. TCRdb itself trimmed the public reads at Q25 with fastp, ran MiXCR and retained productive beta chains. For every CDR3 protein sequence, its rows merge into one entry that carries the most common genes and DNA. TCRdb's processing, not the authors', yielded these V and J calls. In this sample the table shows about 150,000 distinct CDR3 sequences, roughly 19% of which occur a single time. Jointly, the top ten make up 2% to 2.5% of the sample.

V and J are truncated by 2 bases and 9 bases respectively, leaving an intervening sequence of 14 bases. The germline V gene supplies CDR1 MRHNA and CDR2 SNTAGT. The CDR3 holds 14 amino acids from the cysteine to the phenylalanine. The sequence is cut down to CDR3 DNA, 42 bases in frame from base 1. This clonotype was observed a handful of times. The antigen this receptor binds is unknown. Qualities for individual bases were not recorded, and no much larger clone is one base off. Summary of the overall study and its limitations: Whether the second-wave clones peaking on day 37 were SARS-CoV-2 specific was not confirmed. Only a couple of mild cases were covered by the study, and larger cohorts that include severe cases with pre-infection samples were considered necessary. Contracting CD4+ clones were found mainly in CM and EM memory subsets, while CD8+ clones were enriched in EMRA. Balanced CD4/CD8 phenotypes were observed for clones contracting from day 15 to 85, whereas a bias towards CD4+ was observed for a second wave of clones expanding from day 15 to 37. Some responding clones were found in pre-infection memory, which suggests that pre-existing cross-reactive memory T cells took part in the SARS-CoV-2 response.

The clonotype was recovered from an adult woman who had mild COVID-19 (a few samples of this study predate the infection). The sample titles of this study are shuffled in the database, so cell type and time point are left out; the donor was told from shared clones. This sequence uses TRBV6-4 and TRBJ2-1; the D element might be TRBD1 or TRBD2, as each aligns at 5 bases. The sample taken for sequencing was PBMCs or a T cell subset sorted from them (not recorded which). The CDR3 reads CASSDGTPTGEQFF. The nucleotide sequence reads as follows: TGTGCCAGCAGTGACGGGACCCCCACGGGTGAGCAGTTCTTC.